Below are 22 T cell receptor beta chains sequenced from a single sample in a study of CD8+ T cells in alopecia areata. Treatment indicated: oral pan-JAK inhibitor, 5-10 mg twice daily. cDNA prepared by RNA extraction and subsequent reverse transcription served as the template for sequencing. Profiling relied on immunoSEQ multiplex PCR, and the TCRdb table lists in-frame clones only, not all of them. This table has hundreds of thousands of clones, 58% appearing once. This specimen was CD4+ T cells sorted from blood, taken at week 24, from a patient treated with tofacitinib. These receptors came from a human donor with alopecia areata.

Only a few counts were recorded for this clone. The chain joins TRBV6-1 to TRBJ1-1, with 7 bases identical to TRBD1. CDR3 length equals 12 residues. Per germline, CDR1 MNHNS and CDR2 SASEGT. Losses at the gene ends were 11 bases for V and 4 bases for J; bases not matched to a gene: 7. CDR3 region: CAAQGQTTEAFF. CDR3 DNA sequence: TGTGCCGCTCAGGGACAGACCACTGAAGCTTTCTTT.

Comment on this clone: Germline is not matched at one junction end, which may reflect a read error. The gene calls are TRBV23-1 and TRBJ2-7; possible D gene TRBD1, 7 bases. TRBV23-1 is an open reading frame, and its role is uncertain. The CDR3 is made up of 15 amino acids. CDR3 residues: CASSQFRGRNYEQYF. CDR3 coding DNA: TGCGCCAGCAGCCAATTCAGGGGGAGGAACTACGAGCAGTACTTC.

This clone was detected only a few times. This chain links TRBV18 with TRBJ2-6, with D possibly being TRBD1 (5 bases). Trimming left V 0 bases short and J 2 bases short, with 14 bases between. CDR1 is KGHSH and CDR2 is LQKENI in the germline V gene. The CDR3 extends over 18 amino acids. The CDR3 DNA reads TGTGCCAGCTCACCACCGTTATCCAGGGCCACTGGGGCCAACGTCCTGACTTTC. Its translation: CASSPPLSRATGANVLTF.

The chain carries TRBV6-6 and TRBJ1-2; tentatively, D is TRBD1 (6 bases). Germline CDR1 is MNHNY and CDR2 is SVGAGI (reference sequence). CDR3 size: 14 residues. V lost 0 bases, J lost 1 base, and 6 bases lay in between. The CDR3 DNA follows: TGTGCCAGCAGTTACTCACAGGGTAACTATGGCTACACCTTC. Protein: CASSYSQGNYGYTF.

This clone was observed a few times. The chain is built from TRBV5-1 and TRBJ2-4; D uncertain. The CDR3 consists of 12 residues. Looked up from germline, CDR1 is SGHRS and CDR2 is YFSETQ. V lost 5 bases and J 3 bases, leaving 6 bases between the germline ends. CDR3 loop: CASSLGKNIQYF. The CDR3 DNA is TGCGCCAGCAGTCTAGGCAAAAACATTCAGTACTTC. Looking up the rest from reference TRBV5-1 and TRBJ2-4 gives the full variable domain: KAGVTQTPRYLIKTRGQQVTLSCSPISGHRSVSWYQQTPGQGLQFLFEYFSETQRNKGNFPGRFSGRQFSNSRSEMNVSTLELGDSALYLCASSLGKNIQYFGAGTRLSVL.

This sequence joins TRBV5-1 and TRBJ2-7, with 7 bases aligning to TRBD1. In germline, CDR1 is SGHRS, CDR2 YFSETQ. Trimming cost V 0 bases and J 2 bases; bases outside gene matches: 2. This CDR3 has 14 amino acids. The CDR3 loop reads CASSLGDRTYEQYF. In DNA form, the CDR3 reads TGCGCCAGCAGCTTGGGGGACAGAACCTACGAGCAGTACTTC.

As for this clone: Other DNA variants within this sample encode the same CDR3. The chain uses TRBV28 and TRBJ2-7; D ambiguous. The CDR3 has 12 amino acids. Germline CDR1 reads MDHEN; CDR2 reads SYDVKM. Trimming pared 2 bases from V and 4 bases from J, leaving 6 bases between. Written as DNA, the CDR3 is TGTGCCAGCAGTTTAGCTGGGTACGAGCAGTACTTC. This gives the protein CASSLAGYEQYF.

The chain couples TRBV5-4 to TRBJ1-2; maybe TRBD1 (5 bases). This CDR3 is 14 amino acids long. Germline V CDR1 and CDR2: SGHNT, YYREEE (reference sequence). The V end was cut by 6 bases, the J end by 0 bases, with 12 bases between. The CDR3 DNA sequence: TGTGCCAGCACCCCGGGCAGGGCTAACTATGGCTACACCTTC. Its translation: CASTPGRANYGYTF.

This chain links TRBV29-1 with TRBJ2-5; 8 nucleotides line up with TRBD2. Germline V gene sequence: CDR1 SQVTM, CDR2 ANQGSEA. The CDR3 is 14 amino acids. V was clipped by 1 base and J by 4 bases; unmatched bases: 5. The CDR3 sequence: CSVEGRGGPETQYF. In nucleotides, the CDR3 is TGCAGCGTTGAAGGCCGGGGGGGCCCAGAGACCCAGTACTTC.

The V and J genes are TRBV30 and TRBJ2-7; D tentatively reads TRBD1 or TRBD2 (5 bases each). This CDR3 comprises 12 residues. V dropped 2 bases and J dropped 7 bases, with 12 bases sitting between them. Germline V CDR1 and CDR2: GTSNPN, SVGIG (reference sequence). CDR3: CAWSSGPREQYF. DNA for the CDR3: TGTGCCTGGAGTTCGGGACCTCGAGAGCAGTACTTC. Filled out from reference TRBV30 and TRBJ2-7, the complete variable domain reads SQTIHQWPATLVQPVGSPLSLECTVEGTSNPNLYWYRQAAGRGLQLLFYSVGIGQISSEVPQNLSASRPQDRQFILSSKKLLLSDSGFYLCAWSSGPREQYFGPGTRLTVT.

The gene calls are TRBV5-1 and TRBJ1-1; tentatively, D is TRBD1 (5 bases). V lost 4 bases and J 0 bases, leaving 13 bases between the germline ends. CDR3 length equals 15 residues. Germline V lookup: CDR1 SGHRS, CDR2 YFSETQ. The CDR3 nucleotides are TGCGCCAGCAGCGCCGACAGACCCATGAACACTGAAGCTTTCTTT. Residues: CASSADRPMNTEAFF.

The chain links TRBV30 to TRBJ1-4, with 7 bases that match TRBD1. This CDR3 comprises 12 residues. V gave up 7 bases and J gave up 8 bases; unmatched junction bases: 7. The germline V gene encodes CDR1 GTSNPN and CDR2 SVGIG (reference sequence). CDR3 amino acids: CASRDSAEKLFF. The CDR3 DNA reads as TGTGCCTCCCGGGACAGCGCGGAAAAACTGTTTTTT.

This clone was observed a few times. The rearrangement joins TRBV30 to TRBJ1-1; unclear D gene. The CDR3 loop spans 13 amino acids. The germline V gene encodes CDR1 GTSNPN and CDR2 SVGIG (reference sequence). Trimming removed 3 bases from V and 0 bases from J, with 8 bases in between. The CDR3 DNA is TGTGCCTGGAGAAACACCTTGAACACTGAAGCTTTCTTT. Residues: CAWRNTLNTEAFF.

This clone showed up just a few times. The chain is built from TRBV19 and TRBJ2-1; weak D call: TRBD2 (6 bases). The CDR3 sequence is 14 residues long. The germline V and J ends were trimmed by 1 base and 7 bases, with 11 bases remaining between them. Looked up from germline, CDR1 is LNHDA and CDR2 is SQIVND (reference sequence). CDR3 nucleotides: TGTGCCAGTAGTATAGTGGAGGGGATAAATGAGCAGTTCTTC. Its translation: CASSIVEGINEQFF.

The chain recombines TRBV10-3 with TRBJ2-1; D unresolved. Germline CDR1 is ENHRY and CDR2 is SYGVKD. V gave up 5 bases and J gave up 4 bases, with 6 bases separating them. CDR3 length equals 12 residues. The CDR3 is CAISSSYNEQFF. DNA for the CDR3: TGTGCCATCAGTTCGTCATACAATGAGCAGTTCTTC.

The chain uses TRBV5-1 and TRBJ2-1, with 10 bases identical to TRBD1. CDR3 length: 15 residues. Germline V lookup: CDR1 SGHRS, CDR2 YFSETQ. The junction had 8 bases not matched to a gene; V was cut back by 4 bases and J by 7 bases. The CDR3 DNA is TGCGCCAGCAGCCATAAGGGACAGGGGACTAATGAGCAGTTCTTC. Its translation is CASSHKGQGTNEQFF. Complete variable domain (other parts from reference TRBV5-1 and TRBJ2-1): KAGVTQTPRYLIKTRGQQVTLSCSPISGHRSVSWYQQTPGQGLQFLFEYFSETQRNKGNFPGRFSGRQFSNSRSEMNVSTLELGDSALYLCASSHKGQGTNEQFFGPGTRLTVL.

The chain links TRBV29-1 to TRBJ2-5, with D tentatively TRBD1 (7 bases). Germline-derived CDR1 and CDR2 are SQVTM and ANQGSEA. The V end was cut by 7 bases, the J end by 2 bases, with 11 bases between. The CDR3 is 12 amino acids. The CDR3 region is CSGGTAQETQYF. The CDR3 nucleotides are TGCAGCGGCGGGACAGCTCAAGAGACCCAGTACTTC. The full variable domain, in which reference TRBV29-1 and TRBJ2-5 provide the parts outside the CDR3, is SAVISQKPSRDICQRGTSLTIQCQVDSQVTMMFWYRQQPGQSLTLIATANQGSEATYESGFVIDKFPISRPNLTFSTLTVSNMSPEDSSIYLCSGGTAQETQYFGPGTRLLVL.

The chain has TRBV19 and TRBJ2-5; D gene unclear. The CDR3 contains 13 residues. CDR1 and CDR2 from the germline V gene are LNHDA and SQIVND (reference sequence). V lost 2 bases to trimming and J lost 2 bases, with 6 bases between them. DNA for the CDR3: TGTGCCAGTAGTATAAGGGTTCAAGAGACCCAGTACTTC. It encodes CASSIRVQETQYF.

This clone was picked up a small number of times. The chain has TRBV7-2 and TRBJ1-5; a possible D gene is TRBD1 (5 bases). The CDR3 has 15 amino acids. Germline V gene sequence: CDR1 SGHTA, CDR2 FQGNSA. With 5 bases removed from V and 1 base from J, the gap between germline ends came to 12 bases. In nucleotides, the CDR3 is TGTGCCAGCAGCACGTGGGAGGGGAGCAATCAGCCCCAGCATTTT. Protein: CASSTWEGSNQPQHF.

The chain links TRBV30 to TRBJ2-5; 13 nucleotides align to TRBD2. The length of the CDR3 is 20 residues. Germline V gene lookup returns CDR1 GTSNPN and CDR2 SVGIG (reference sequence). V lost 1 base to trimming and J lost 2 bases; unmatched junction nucleotides: 16. CDR3 protein: CAWSGPGLAGRTGYQETQYF. CDR3 bases: TGTGCCTGGAGTGGACCGGGACTAGCGGGGCGCACTGGATATCAAGAGACCCAGTACTTC.

The chain joins TRBV30 to TRBJ2-7, with 12 positions matching TRBD1. Germline CDR1 is GTSNPN and CDR2 is SVGIG (reference sequence). CDR3 length equals 15 residues. Trimming at V came to 2 bases and at J to 0 bases, leaving 2 bases not matched to a gene. The CDR3 protein is CAWSLGQGASYEQYF. CDR3 nucleotides: TGTGCCTGGAGTTTGGGACAGGGGGCCTCCTACGAGCAGTACTTC.

The rearrangement links TRBV10-3 to TRBJ2-6; D is undetermined. V was cut by 4 bases and J by 0 bases, with 7 bases left in between. The CDR3 has 15 residues. Looked up from germline, CDR1 is ENHRY and CDR2 is SYGVKD. CDR3 in DNA: TGTGCCATCAGTGGACGGAGCTCTGGGGCCAACGTCCTGACTTTC. Protein product: CAISGRSSGANVLTF.